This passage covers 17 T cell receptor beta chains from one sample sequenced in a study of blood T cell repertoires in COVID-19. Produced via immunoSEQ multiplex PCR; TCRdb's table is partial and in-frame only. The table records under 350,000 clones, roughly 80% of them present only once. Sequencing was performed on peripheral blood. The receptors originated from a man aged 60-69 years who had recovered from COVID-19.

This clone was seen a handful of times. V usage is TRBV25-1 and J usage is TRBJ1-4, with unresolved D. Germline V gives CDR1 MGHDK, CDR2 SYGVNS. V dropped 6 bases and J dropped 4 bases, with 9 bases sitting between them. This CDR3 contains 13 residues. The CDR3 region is CASRAMGNEKLFF. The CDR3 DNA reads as TGTGCCAGCAGAGCGATGGGTAATGAAAAACTGTTTTTT.

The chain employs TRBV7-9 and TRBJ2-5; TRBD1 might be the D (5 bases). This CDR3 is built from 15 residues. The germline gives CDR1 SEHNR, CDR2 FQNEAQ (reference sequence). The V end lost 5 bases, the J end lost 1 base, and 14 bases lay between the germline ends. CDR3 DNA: TGTGCCAGCAGCATAGTCCGACAGATCCAAGAGACCCAGTACTTC. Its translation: CASSIVRQIQETQYF.

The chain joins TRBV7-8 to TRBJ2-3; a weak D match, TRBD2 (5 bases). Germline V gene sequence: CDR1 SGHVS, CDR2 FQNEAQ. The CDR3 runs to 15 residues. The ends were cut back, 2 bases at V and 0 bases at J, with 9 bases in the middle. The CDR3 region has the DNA TGTGCCAGCAGCTTATCGCGGGTTAGCACAGATACGCAGTATTTT. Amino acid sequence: CASSLSRVSTDTQYF.

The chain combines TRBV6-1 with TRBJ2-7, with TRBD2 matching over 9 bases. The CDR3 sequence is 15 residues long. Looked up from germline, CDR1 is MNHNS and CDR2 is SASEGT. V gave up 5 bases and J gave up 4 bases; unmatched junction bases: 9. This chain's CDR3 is CASSFWTSESYEQYF. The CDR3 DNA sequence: TGTGCCAGCAGTTTCTGGACTAGCGAGAGTTACGAGCAGTACTTC.

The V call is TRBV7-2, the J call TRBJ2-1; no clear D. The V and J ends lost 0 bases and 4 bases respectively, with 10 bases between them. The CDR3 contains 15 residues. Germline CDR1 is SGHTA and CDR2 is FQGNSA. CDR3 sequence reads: CASSLAFGAYNEQFF. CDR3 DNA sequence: TGTGCCAGCAGCTTAGCATTCGGAGCGTACAATGAGCAGTTCTTC. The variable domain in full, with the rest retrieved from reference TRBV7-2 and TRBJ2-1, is GAGVSQSPSNKVTEKGKDVELRCDPISGHTALYWYRQSLGQGLEFLIYFQGNSAPDKSGLPSDRFSAERTGGSVSTLTIQRTQQEDSAVYLCASSLAFGAYNEQFFGPGTRLTVL.

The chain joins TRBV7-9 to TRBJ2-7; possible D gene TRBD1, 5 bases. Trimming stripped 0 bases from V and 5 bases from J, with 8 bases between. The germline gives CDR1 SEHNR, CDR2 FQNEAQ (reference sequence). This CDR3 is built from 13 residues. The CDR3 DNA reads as TGTGCCAGCAGCTTAGCAGGGGCGGACGAGCAGTACTTC. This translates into CASSLAGADEQYF. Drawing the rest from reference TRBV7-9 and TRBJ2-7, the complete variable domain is DTGVSQNPRHKITKRGQNVTFRCDPISEHNRLYWYRQTLGQGPEFLTYFQNEAQLEKSRLLSDRFSAERPKGSFSTLEIQRTEQGDSAMYLCASSLAGADEQYFGPGTRLTVT.

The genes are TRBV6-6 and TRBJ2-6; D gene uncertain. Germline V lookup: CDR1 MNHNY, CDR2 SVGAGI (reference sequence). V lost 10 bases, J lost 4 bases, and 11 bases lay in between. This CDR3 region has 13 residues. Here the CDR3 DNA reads TGTGCCATCTTACTGAGGGGGGCCAACGTCCTGACTTTC. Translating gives CAILLRGANVLTF.

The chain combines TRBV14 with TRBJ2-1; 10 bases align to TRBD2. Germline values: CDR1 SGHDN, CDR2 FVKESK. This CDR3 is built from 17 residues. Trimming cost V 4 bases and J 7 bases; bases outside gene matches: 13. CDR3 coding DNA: TGTGCCAGCAGCCCTCTTTATCTAGCGGGAGTTCTTAATGAGCAGTTCTTC. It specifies CASSPLYLAGVLNEQFF.

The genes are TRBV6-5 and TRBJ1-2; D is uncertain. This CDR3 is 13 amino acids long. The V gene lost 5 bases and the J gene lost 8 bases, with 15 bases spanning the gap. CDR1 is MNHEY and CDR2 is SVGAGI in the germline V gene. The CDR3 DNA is TGTGCCAGCAGTCCACGCGGTCTGGAGGGCTACACCTTC. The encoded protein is CASSPRGLEGYTF.

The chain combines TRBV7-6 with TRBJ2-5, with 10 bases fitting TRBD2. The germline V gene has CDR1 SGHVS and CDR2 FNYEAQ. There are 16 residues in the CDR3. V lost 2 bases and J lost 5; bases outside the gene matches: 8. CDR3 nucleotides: TGTGCCAGCAGCTTACTTCCTAGCGGGAGTGGGGAGACCCAGTACTTC. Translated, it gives CASSLLPSGSGETQYF.

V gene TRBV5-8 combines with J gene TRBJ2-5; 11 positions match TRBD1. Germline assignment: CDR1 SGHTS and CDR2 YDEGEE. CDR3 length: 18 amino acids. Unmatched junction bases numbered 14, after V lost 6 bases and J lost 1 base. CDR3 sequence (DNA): TGTGCCAGCACCCCCGGGACAGGGGGTTTAGGACTCCAAGAGACCCAGTACTTC. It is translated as CASTPGTGGLGLQETQYF.

DNA of the CDR3: TGTGCCAGCAGCCCTCGGCGCGTTGACACATCCAGCACAGATACGCAGTATTTT. Translation: CASSPRRVDTSSTDTQYF. V usage is TRBV14 and J usage is TRBJ2-3; D ambiguous. The CDR3 length is 18 residues. The germline V and J ends were trimmed by 4 bases and 0 bases, with 20 bases remaining between them. CDR1 and CDR2 from the germline V gene are SGHDN and FVKESK.

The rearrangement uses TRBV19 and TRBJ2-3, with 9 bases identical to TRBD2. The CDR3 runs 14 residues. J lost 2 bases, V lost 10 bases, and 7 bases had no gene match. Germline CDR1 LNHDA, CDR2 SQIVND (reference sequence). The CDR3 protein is CATRLADYTDTQYF. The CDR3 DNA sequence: TGTGCCACGCGACTAGCGGACTACACAGATACGCAGTATTTT.

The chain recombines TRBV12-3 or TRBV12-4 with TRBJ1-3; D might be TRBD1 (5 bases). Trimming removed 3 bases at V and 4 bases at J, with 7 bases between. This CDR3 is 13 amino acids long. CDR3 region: CASSLTVGNTIYF. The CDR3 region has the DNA TGTGCCAGCAGTTTGACAGTGGGAAACACCATATATTTT.

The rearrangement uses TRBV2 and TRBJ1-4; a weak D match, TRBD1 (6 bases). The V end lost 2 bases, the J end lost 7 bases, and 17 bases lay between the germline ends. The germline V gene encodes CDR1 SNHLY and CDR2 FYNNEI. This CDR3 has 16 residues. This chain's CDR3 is CASSEMTGVLSEKLFF. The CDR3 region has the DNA TGTGCCAGCAGTGAAATGACAGGAGTCCTAAGTGAAAAACTGTTTTTT.

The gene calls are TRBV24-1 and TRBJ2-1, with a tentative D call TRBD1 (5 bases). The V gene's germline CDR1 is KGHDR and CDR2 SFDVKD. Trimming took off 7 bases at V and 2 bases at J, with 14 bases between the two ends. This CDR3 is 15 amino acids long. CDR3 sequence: CATRGRAGPYNEQFF. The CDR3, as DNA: TGTGCCACCAGAGGCCGCGCAGGGCCCTACAATGAGCAGTTCTTC.

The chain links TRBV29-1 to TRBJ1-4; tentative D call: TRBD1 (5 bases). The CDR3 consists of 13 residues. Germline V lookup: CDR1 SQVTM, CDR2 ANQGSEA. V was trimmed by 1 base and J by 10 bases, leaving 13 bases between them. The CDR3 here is CSVEVGRRGKLFF. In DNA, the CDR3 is TGCAGCGTTGAAGTGGGACGGCGGGGAAAACTGTTTTTT.